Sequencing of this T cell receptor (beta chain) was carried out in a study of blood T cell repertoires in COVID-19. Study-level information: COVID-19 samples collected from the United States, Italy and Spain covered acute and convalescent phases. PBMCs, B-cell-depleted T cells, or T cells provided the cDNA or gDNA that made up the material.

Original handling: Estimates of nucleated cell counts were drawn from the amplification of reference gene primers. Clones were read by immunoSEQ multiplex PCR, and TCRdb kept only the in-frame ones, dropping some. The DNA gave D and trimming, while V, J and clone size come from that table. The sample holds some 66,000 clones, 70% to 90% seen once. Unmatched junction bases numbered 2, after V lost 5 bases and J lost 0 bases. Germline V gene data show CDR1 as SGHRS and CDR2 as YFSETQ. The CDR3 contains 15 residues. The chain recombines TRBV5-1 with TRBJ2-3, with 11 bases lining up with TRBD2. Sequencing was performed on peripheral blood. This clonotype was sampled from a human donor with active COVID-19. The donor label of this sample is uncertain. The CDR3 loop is CASRGLAESTDTQYF. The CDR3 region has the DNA TGCGCCAGCAGGGGACTAGCGGAGAGCACAGATACGCAGTATTTT.